The clone carrying this TCR beta chain was seen more than once but under ten times. Other nucleotide sequences from this sample produce the same CDR3. The entry originates in a study of beta chain features in type 1 diabetes. This CDR3 has 12 residues. V was trimmed by 2 bases and J by 4 bases, leaving 5 bases between them. Germline V lookup: CDR1 SGHVS, CDR2 FNYEAQ. Reverse transcription of all isolated RNA meant that expressed TCRB transcripts were sequenced. Clones were read by immunoSEQ multiplex PCR, and TCRdb kept only the in-frame ones, dropping some. The sample lists under 400,000 clones; less than 15% were seen once.

Sequenced input: central memory CD4+ T cells from blood. The chain recombines TRBV7-6 with TRBJ2-5; tentatively, D is TRBD2 (5 bases). The sequence derives from a man between 25 and 39 years old in good health. The CDR3 protein is CASSLRGETQYF. DNA of the CDR3: TGTGCCAGCAGCTTACGGGGAGAGACCCAGTACTTC.